The TCR beta chain under discussion was sequenced for a study of OX40 agonist ivuxolimab in advanced cancers. Background on the study: Partial responses were seen in three patients, one with hepatocellular carcinoma and two with cutaneous melanoma. Study results and caveats: Part of the nonresponder group also had normalized T-cell clonal expansion that was low.

Points on this clone: Its specificity is unknown.

Generated by immunoSEQ multiplex PCR, the TCRdb table keeps only in-frame clones and is missing some. The sample consists of 75,000 to 100,000 clones, over 75% of them appearing once. V trimming: 0 bases; J trimming: 3 bases; junction bases outside the gene matches: 3. The CDR3 consists of 15 residues. CDR1 and CDR2 from the germline V gene are GTSNPN and SVGIG (reference sequence). Sample: CD4+ or CD8+ T cells sorted from blood, taken in a trial of the OX40 agonist ivuxolimab. The TCR was taken from an adult with an advanced solid tumor such as melanoma, head and neck, liver or kidney cancer. The chain joins TRBV30 to TRBJ2-2; TRBD1 matches 8 bases. DNA for the CDR3: TGTGCCTGGAGTGTACGGACAGGGTACACCGGGGAGCTGTTTTTT. Translating it yields CAWSVRTGYTGELFF. The variable domain in full, with the rest retrieved from reference TRBV30 and TRBJ2-2, is SQTIHQWPATLVQPVGSPLSLECTVEGTSNPNLYWYRQAAGRGLQLLFYSVGIGQISSEVPQNLSASRPQDRQFILSSKKLLLSDSGFYLCAWSVRTGYTGELFFGEGSRLTVL.